Listed below are T cell receptor beta chains from one sample, sequenced in a study of T cell responses to AZD1222 COVID-19 vaccine. Assay: immunoSEQ multiplex PCR; the TCRdb copy retains only in-frame clones and omits some. Here the sample spans around 140,000 clones, 70% to 90% being singletons. The input for sequencing was peripheral blood, taken 28 days after the second dose of the MenACWY control vaccine. These receptors all stem from an adult who received the MenACWY meningococcal vaccine as a control. The CDR3 runs from the conserved cysteine through the conserved F or W. Fields, in order: V gene, clone size, D gene, J gene, CDR3 DNA, CDR3 protein. A D gene is named only where the DNA matches it firmly. The listing skips clone size in some rows; elsewhere it reads once, few, many or a size class.

TRBV18	few	-	TRBJ1-6	TGTGCCAGCTCACCACCCTATAATTCACCCCTCCACTTT	CASSPPYNSPLHF
TRBV7-2	-	TRBD1	TRBJ2-2	TGTGCCAGCTTTGGGACAGGGCGCACCGGGGAGCTGTTTTTT	CASFGTGRTGELFF
TRBV9	few	-	TRBJ1-1	TGTGCCAGCAGCGTAGGCGGCCCGCAGGGCGAGGGTACTGAAGCTTTCTTT	CASSVGGPQGEGTEAFF
TRBV7-8	-	-	TRBJ1-2	TGTGCCAGCAGCTTAGCTGGGGGCCGAGGTGGCTACACCTTC	CASSLAGGRGGYTF
TRBV2	-	TRBD2	TRBJ2-2	TGTGCCAGCAGTGAAGTTATAACTAGCGGGAGCCCTAGCACCGGGGAGCTGTTTTTT	CASSEVITSGSPSTGELFF
TRBV4-3	few	-	TRBJ2-1	TGCGCCAGCAGCCAAGGTCCGTACAATGAGCAGTTCTTC	CASSQGPYNEQFF
TRBV6-1	-	-	TRBJ2-2	TGTGCCAGCAGTGAGCAGGGAGCGGTCGTCGGGGAGCTGTTTTTT	CASSEQGAVVGELFF
TRBV19	-	TRBD1	TRBJ1-1	TGTGCCAGTAGTCACAGGGGGTGGGGAGGGGAAACTGAAGCTTTCTTT	CASSHRGWGGETEAFF
TRBV19	few	TRBD2	TRBJ2-1	TGTGCCAGTAGTATAGACGCGGGAGAATCCTACAATGAGCAGTTCTTC	CASSIDAGESYNEQFF
TRBV19	-	TRBD1	TRBJ1-2	TGTGCCAGTAGCCCGGGACAGGGGGTGATTAACTATGGCTACACCTTC	CASSPGQGVINYGYTF
TRBV3-1/TRBV3-2	-	-	TRBJ2-3	TGTGCCAGCAGCCAAACTGTCGCAGAAGATACGCAGTATTTT	CASSQTVAEDTQYF
TRBV6-2/TRBV6-3	-	TRBD1	TRBJ2-7	TGTGCCAGCAGTTACCCCACAAAACAGGGGTTCGAGCAGTACTTC	CASSYPTKQGFEQYF
TRBV7-2	-	TRBD2	TRBJ2-7	TGTGCCAGCAGCCGGGACCGCGGGGAGGGCGAGCAGTACTTC	CASSRDRGEGEQYF
TRBV5-4	-	-	TRBJ1-1	TGTGCCAGCAGCCCTGCGGCAGGGATCATGAACACTGAAGCTTTCTTT	CASSPAAGIMNTEAFF